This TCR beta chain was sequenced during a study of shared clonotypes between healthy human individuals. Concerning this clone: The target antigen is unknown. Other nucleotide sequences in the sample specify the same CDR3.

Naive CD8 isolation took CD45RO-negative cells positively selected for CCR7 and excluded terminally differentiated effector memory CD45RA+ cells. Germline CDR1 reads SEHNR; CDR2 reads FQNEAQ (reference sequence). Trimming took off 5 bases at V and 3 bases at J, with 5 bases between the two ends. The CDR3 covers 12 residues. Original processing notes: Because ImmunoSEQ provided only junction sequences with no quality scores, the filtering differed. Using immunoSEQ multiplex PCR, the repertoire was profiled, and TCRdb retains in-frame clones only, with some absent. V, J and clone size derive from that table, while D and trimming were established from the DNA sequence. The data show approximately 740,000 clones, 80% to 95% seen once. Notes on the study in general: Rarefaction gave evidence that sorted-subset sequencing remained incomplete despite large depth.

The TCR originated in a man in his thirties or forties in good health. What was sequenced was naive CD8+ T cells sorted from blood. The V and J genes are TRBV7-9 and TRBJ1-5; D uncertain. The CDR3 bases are TGTGCCAGCAGCCCACCCAATCAGCCCCAGCATTTT. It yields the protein CASSPPNQPQHF.